Given below is one TCR beta chain in context. What antigen it recognizes has not been identified. No much larger clone exists at a distance of one base, and base qualities are not known. The library was prepared using the immunoSEQ multiplex PCR assay. For the multiplex PCR, a mixture combining 60 forward primers for TCR Vbeta segments and 13 reverse primers for TCR Jbeta segments was used. Amplification of the CDR3 region of rearranged TCR beta genes was performed with a multiplex PCR assay on genomic DNA. Amplified TCR beta libraries were sequenced as 87-base-pair reads on the Illumina HiSeq System. As for the original processing: A later analysis counted some 74 million unique TCR beta chains across the 550 to 800 repertoires, and approximately 11 million of these chains were shared by at least two donors. Raw reads were error-corrected and collapsed into unique sequences by a nearest-neighbor algorithm in which closely related sequences were merged to remove PCR and sequencing errors. V, D and J gene segments were assigned by aligning CDR3 sequences to IMGT reference sequences. For a sequence to be retained, a match of at least six nucleotides was required to both a V gene segment and a J gene segment. A rearrangement counted as productive if the CDR3 had no stop codons and remained in frame with V and J, and every other rearrangement counted as non-productive. CDR3 was defined by IMGT convention, running from the second conserved V-encoded cysteine to the conserved J-encoded phenylalanine. Sequences without an unambiguous match to a single V gene segment were excluded from the earlier analysis of approximately 560 of the donors. In an earlier analysis of 450 to 700 of the donors, V segments were called functional above 56.7% productive rearrangements and were called segregating when the between-donor standard deviation exceeded 5%. A statistical classification framework was built for diagnosing cytomegalovirus status from the catalog of TCR beta chain sequences. V and J gene assignment, in a later analysis, came from comparing TCR nucleotide sequences with IMGT/GENE-DB human TR gene sequences. Using the TCRdist pipeline, a later analysis assigned CDR3 sequences along with most-parsimonious VDJ recombination scenarios. In a later analysis, each TCR beta chain was defined by its CDR3 amino acid sequence together with its V-gene family, and reads lacking a unique V-gene family were excluded. As a way to deal with suspected cross-contamination and a sequencing artifact, a later analysis dropped 450 to 600 nucleotide sequences that were highly shared and had low generation probability. A later analysis calculated a clonal expansion index for each public chain from normalized within-repertoire ranks of inferred template counts. In a later analysis, generation probabilities were computed with a VDJ recombination model fitted to out-of-frame rearrangements, and the resulting probabilities were checked against IGoR. A later analysis scored TCR-TCR, TCR-HLA and TCR-CMV co-occurrence with hypergeometric tests, applying a repertoire-size bias correction to TCR pairs. In a later analysis, false discovery rates were estimated by permuting HLA or CMV assignments 20 times. A later analysis grouped co-occurring TCRs with DBSCAN, adding TCRdist sequence similarity when clustering within HLA-allele-positive subsets. For co-occurrence clustering, repertoires with fewer than 30,000 or more than 120,000 public chains were excluded, along with roughly 5 repertoires with anomalous nucleotide sharing. TCRdb retrieved this table from immuneACCESS and kept in-frame rearrangements only. Not all clones are present; in checked studies, unresolved V genes account for under half, and no reason is known for the remainder. Clone size and the V and J calls come from that table; the DNA yielded D and trimming. Within this sample are around 130,000 clones, with roughly 80% of them counted one time only. The ten largest make up roughly 1.2% of the sample.

The data are from a study of cytomegalovirus exposure and HLA in healthy donors (dated by TCRdb to the late 2010s). Regarding the study in general: In an earlier analysis of roughly 590 of the donors, about 270 Gb of sequence data and some 100 million unique TCR beta sequences from 150 million to 200 million T cells were reported. Around 320 gigabases of sequencing data and 80 million or so unique TCR sequences were included in an early release covering about 600 HLA-typed donors. Of the approximately 370 genotyped donors, 75% to 85% were placed in the genetic ancestry cluster associated with self-reported Caucasian donors. The study aimed to test whether signatures of past pathogen exposure could be identified by cataloging public T cell receptors. The study profiled the T cell repertoires of some 610 subjects by immunosequencing and related them to cytomegalovirus serostatus. A separate validation cohort of 100 to 150 different subjects was used in addition to the roughly 670-subject first cohort. The study combined high-throughput TCR immunosequencing, statistical association of individual TCRs with disease status, and machine learning to predict cytomegalovirus infection status. In a later analysis, previously published TCR beta repertoires from about 640 donors were re-analyzed and high-resolution HLA genotyping was added so that TCR occurrence patterns could be studied. Rather than using new phenotypic data, the later analysis identified candidate immune exposures from TCR beta sequences and from how often those sequences occurred across donors. An earlier analysis of approximately 500 of the donors applied high-throughput TCR beta sequencing to assess whether each TCR beta V gene segment acted as functional or pseudogenic. Donor age, sex, ethnicity and CMV serostatus were compiled together with the repertoire data. A later genetic analysis used genome-wide SNP genotypes for about 60% of the roughly 700 donors, treating that subset as a discovery cohort. All discovery cohort repertoires had been generated on a single sequencing platform. HLA typing covered class I and class II loci at four-digit resolution. Typing coverage varied by locus: roughly 620-640 donors for A, B, C, DRB1 and DQB1; 522 for DQA1; approximately 570 for DPA1; around 450 for DPB1. About 5 DR-DQ haplotypes were handled as single units for association and clustering, since linkage in the cohort was strong. Across under 500 genotyped donors of the cohort, an average of approximately 240,000 unique TCR beta nucleotide sequences per donor were sequenced, and 15% to 20% of those sequences were non-productive.

The investigation overall reported the following: According to a later analysis, TCR association rates differed among HLA loci, with DRB1 alleles showing the most associated TCRs and HLA-C alleles showing the fewest. A further reported finding was that TCR beta sequences accurately predicted the HLA-A and HLA-B alleles for most subjects in the first cohort. Because counts were too low, roughly 18 rarely observed V segments, including chromosome 9 orphons, were left out of the earlier analysis of about 500 of the donors. It was suggested by the authors that the approach could potentially be generalized to other disease states and immunological phenotypes. Most CMV-associated TCR beta chains appeared to be HLA-restricted in a later analysis, and the HLA associations seemed to be driven largely by CMV exposure. Assigning TCR associations to individual alleles was difficult when HLA alleles, especially DR and DQ, strongly co-occurred. A later analysis reported that several top co-occurrence clusters appeared linked to parvovirus B19, influenza, CMV and Epstein-Barr virus. While some public TCRs were present in many individuals, most TCR sequences turned up only very rarely across donors. Because the 87-base-pair reads could not distinguish some IMGT-functional V segments, including TRBV6-2 and TRBV6-3, those segments were excluded. A later analysis found that HLA-associated TCR beta chains were more clonally expanded and had lower generation probabilities than equally common non-associated chains. Immune exposure information for the cohort was limited to CMV serostatus. In both the original and validation cohorts, the classifier was reported to diagnose cytomegalovirus status with high specificity and sensitivity. Compared with the roughly 700-donor mean, donors in an Asian-associated ancestry cluster had fewer N-insertions in productive TCRs, according to a later genetic analysis. A later analysis associated about 17,000 TCR beta sequences with specific HLA alleles at a false discovery rate of 0.05. HLA typing was unavailable for some donors at each locus, so association tests used only the typed subset. V-gene and J-gene trimming of TCR beta chains was associated with a missense DCLRE1C variant in a later genetic analysis, and the association was replicated in an independent cohort. Presence/absence analyses assumed roughly uniform sequencing depth across donors, an assumption that may not hold. In the study, about 150 TCR beta chains were listed as associated with cytomegalovirus. In this cohort, only TCR beta chains were sequenced, and detectable features were limited by the absence of alpha or paired-chain data. In vitro tests confirmed that three of the cytomegalovirus-associated TCR beta chains recognize cytomegalovirus antigens. The sequencing pipeline was judged likely to have produced a cluster of highly shared sequence variants as a technical artifact. In an earlier analysis of about 540 of the donors, most TCR beta V segments were observed in productive rearrangements about 87% or about 30% of the time, broadly matching IMGT annotations. Linkage disequilibrium might explain the correlated functional status among segregating V segments, but an unknown experimental factor could not be ruled out.

The cohort consisted of approximately 690 healthy bone marrow donors. At the time of sampling, every cohort member was nominally healthy, though immune exposures that went unrecorded were likely present. The donor tested CMV seronegative, placing the donor among the 350 to 400 seronegative members of the cohort. Every donor gave a peripheral blood sample, and the peripheral blood mononuclear cells from that sample were used for TCR beta sequencing. The Qiagen DNeasy Blood Extraction Kit was used to extract genomic DNA from the blood cell samples. Germline trimming: 2 bases from V, 6 bases from J; junction bases outside gene matches: 7. The CDR3 spans 15 residues, from the cysteine through the phenylalanine. Of all the DNA, just the CDR3 is kept, 45 bases in frame from base 1. CDR1 and CDR2 are read off the germline V gene as SNHLY and FYNNEI.

Rearrangement joined TRBV2 to TRBJ2-7, with TRBD2 identical over 10 junction bases. What was sequenced was PBMCs. The sequence came from a boy aged 10-17 years in good health and CMV-seronegative. The CDR3 region: CASSEKRGLATEQYF. The DNA is as follows: TGTGCCAGCAGTGAAAAACGGGGACTAGCGACCGAGCAGTACTTC. The CDR3, completed at both ends by the reference TRBV2 and TRBJ2-7 genes, gives the full variable domain EPEVTQTPSHQVTQMGQEVILRCVPISNHLYFYWYRQILGQKVEFLVSFYNNEISEKSEIFDDQFSVERPDGSNFTLKIRSTKLEDSAMYFCASSEKRGLATEQYFGPGTRLTVT.